This entry concerns a single T cell receptor beta chain. The sample originates from a study of T cells expressing NK-cell markers. Each CDR3 protein gets one entry in TCRdb, which reprocessed the 5' RACE reads and gives no DNA. The sample table includes approximately 170,000 distinct CDR3 sequences. The sample comprised blood T cells: a sorted CD56 or NKG2C T cell subset, CD4+ or CD8+ T cells, or bulk PBMC T cells (not recorded which). This clonotype was obtained from a man aged 18 to 69 in good health.

The chain's CDR3 is CASTHRGTSEQYF. This chain uses TRBV28 with TRBJ2-7; without DNA, the TCRdb call of TRBD1 cannot be checked. In germline, CDR1 is MDHEN, CDR2 SYDVKM. The CDR3 is made up of 13 amino acids.